The rows below give T cell receptor beta chains drawn from one sample of a study of response to subunit inactivated influenza vaccine. TCRdb processed the RT-PCR reads anew with MiXCR; each CDR3 protein has one entry. In the table there are about 190,000 distinct CDR3 sequences, roughly an eighth of which are singletons. Sequencing was performed on CD8+ T cells sorted from PBMCs, taken roughly 5 days after vaccination. These receptors came from a man between 45 and 60 years old who received an inactivated influenza vaccine. Both conserved end residues are part of each CDR3. The D gene is left open where the match is weak. A row's size may be missing; if present it is once, few, many or a size class.

D gene,V gene,J gene,clone size,CDR3 DNA,CDR3 protein
TRBD2,TRBV7-8,TRBJ2-2,few,TGTGCCAGCAGCTCTGGGACTAGCGGTTCCACCGGGGAGCTGTTTTTT,CASSSGTSGSTGELFF
-,TRBV12-3/TRBV12-4,TRBJ2-5,-,TGTGCCAGCAGTCCTCAGAACGGACTGGGGGAGACCCAGTACTTC,CASSPQNGLGETQYF
TRBD2,TRBV6-4,TRBJ2-1,few,TGTGCCAGCAAGACAGGACTAGCGGGAGGGCCGTGTTACAATGAGCAGTTCTTC,CASKTGLAGGPCYNEQFF
-,TRBV4-3,TRBJ2-7,-,TGCGCCAGCAGCCAAATAGCAGGGGCGCGTGAGCAGTACTTC,CASSQIAGAREQYF
TRBD2,TRBV2,TRBJ2-3,-,TGTGCCAGCAGTGAAGCAGGAAGCGGGAGGGCAGCAGATACGCAGTATTTT,CASSEAGSGRAADTQYF
TRBD1,TRBV4-1,TRBJ2-7,few,TGCGCCAGCAGCCCGACAGGGTTTGGGATACCTTCCTACGAGCAGTACTTC,CASSPTGFGIPSYEQYF
-,TRBV6-5,TRBJ2-1,-,TGTGCCAGCAGTTACGTAGTGACTACATTCGGGGACAATGAGCAGTTCTTC,CASSYVVTTFGDNEQFF
-,TRBV9,TRBJ1-2,few,TGTGCCAGCAGCGTAGGTGGGGGGATCGAGGGCTACACCTTC,CASSVGGGIEGYTF
TRBD2,TRBV28,TRBJ2-7,-,TGTGCCAGCAGTTTAATGGGGGAGGGAGACTACGAGCAGTACTTC,CASSLMGEGDYEQYF
TRBD2,TRBV27,TRBJ2-7,few,TGTGCCACCGCTATTAGCGGGAGGTCTTACGAGCAGTACTTC,CATAISGRSYEQYF
-,TRBV29-1,TRBJ1-3,-,TGCGGCGTAGACTCTGGAAACACCATATATTTT,CGVDSGNTIYF
-,TRBV5-1,TRBJ2-7,-,TGCGCCAGCAGCTTGGCCTGGGATTACGAGCAGTACTTC,CASSLAWDYEQYF
TRBD2,TRBV7-6,TRBJ2-1,-,TGTGCCAGCAGCATTCGGACTAGCGGGGAGTACAATGAGCAGTTCTTC,CASSIRTSGEYNEQFF
TRBD2,TRBV28,TRBJ2-5,-,TGTGCCAGCAGTTTATTGGAGAGGACAGCCGGGACTAGCGGGTGGCAAGAGACCCAGTACTTC,CASSLLERTAGTSGWQETQYF
-,TRBV4-3,TRBJ1-5,few,TGCGCCAGCAGCCAAGGTCTCCGGGGTTCAGGGCAGCCCCAGCATTTT,CASSQGLRGSGQPQHF
-,TRBV7-9,TRBJ1-5,few,TGTGCCAGCAGCTTAGGCCAGTACAGGCCCCAGCATTTT,CASSLGQYRPQHF
TRBD1,TRBV5-1,TRBJ2-3,-,TGCGCCAGCAGATGGACAGGGGGCGGAAGAGATACGCAGTATTTT,CASRWTGGGRDTQYF
TRBD2,TRBV4-3,TRBJ2-1,-,TGCGCCAGCAGCCAAGATTACACTAGCGGGGGGTGGGGCAATGAGCAGTTCTTC,CASSQDYTSGGWGNEQFF
TRBD2,TRBV4-2,TRBJ2-7,-,TGTGCCAGCAGCCATCGGGCTAGCGGGTCTGGTGGAGGTGATTACGAGCAGTACTTC,CASSHRASGSGGGDYEQYF
-,TRBV20-1,TRBJ2-2,-,TGCAGTGCCACAGACCACGCGAACACCGGGGAGCTGTTTTTT,CSATDHANTGELFF
-,TRBV29-1,TRBJ2-3,many,TGCAGCGTTGAGTTTTTCGGGGCCCCAGATACGCAGTATTTT,CSVEFFGAPDTQYF
TRBD1,TRBV4-3,TRBJ2-2,-,TGCGCCAGCAGCCAAGAATACAGGGGGTCCGGGGAGCTGTTTTTT,CASSQEYRGSGELFF
TRBD1,TRBV28,TRBJ2-1,few,TGTGCCAGCAGTTTACGCGGGACAGGGCCTTACAATGAGCAGTTCTTC,CASSLRGTGPYNEQFF
-,TRBV5-1,TRBJ2-1,-,TGCGCCAGCAGCCTCTCTTTCACCTACAATGAGCAGTTCTTC,CASSLSFTYNEQFF
TRBD1,TRBV6-2/TRBV6-3,TRBJ2-1,many,TGTGCCAGCAGTTACTCTGGGCAGGGGGACAATGAGCAGTTCTTC,CASSYSGQGDNEQFF
-,TRBV4-1,TRBJ2-7,-,TGCGCCAGCAGCCAAGTTACAGGGCCCTCCTACGAGCAGTACTTC,CASSQVTGPSYEQYF
-,TRBV20-1,TRBJ1-1,-,TGCAGTGCTCCACGGCGGGGGATTGGGGATGAAGCTTTCTTT,CSAPRRGIGDEAFF
TRBD1,TRBV28,TRBJ2-3,-,TGTGCCAGCAGTTATGTAGGGACAGGGGGCGCAGATACGCAGTATTTT,CASSYVGTGGADTQYF
-,TRBV30,TRBJ2-2,once,TGTGCCTTGGGACATTGGGGGACCGGGGAGCTGTTTTTT,CALGHWGTGELFF
-,TRBV6-5,TRBJ1-1,-,TGTGCCAGCAGTTACACCCCCTCGGGGTTGAACACTGAAGCTTTCTTT,CASSYTPSGLNTEAFF
TRBD1,TRBV7-9,TRBJ2-1,-,TGTGCCAGCAGTGGGACAGGGGGATACAATGAGCAGTTCTTC,CASSGTGGYNEQFF
-,TRBV6-2/TRBV6-3,TRBJ2-1,-,TGTGCCAGCAGTTACTCGCCCCCGGACTATATGGTTACGGATGAGCAGTTCTTC,CASSYSPPDYMVTDEQFF
-,TRBV6-1,TRBJ1-6,few,TGTGCCAGCAGTGCTCCGCCCGGGGTCAATTCACCCCTCCACTTT,CASSAPPGVNSPLHF
TRBD1,TRBV3-1,TRBJ2-3,few,TGTGCCAGCAGCCAAGATTACAACCACGGGACAGCTAGCACAGATACGCAGTATTTT,CASSQDYNHGTASTDTQYF
-,TRBV10-3,TRBJ2-7,many,TGTGCCATCAATACTCAGGGGCAAAATTCCTACGAGCAGTACTTC,CAINTQGQNSYEQYF
TRBD1,TRBV12-3/TRBV12-4,TRBJ2-7,-,TGTGCCTGCAGTTTAGTCGTCTCCTTGGCAGGGGGCCAGTACGAGCAGTACTTC,CACSLVVSLAGGQYEQYF
TRBD2,TRBV5-4,TRBJ2-7,-,TGTGCCAGCAGCTTGGTCGAAGCGGGAGCGGCAGACGAGCAGTACTTC,CASSLVEAGAADEQYF
TRBD1,TRBV29-1,TRBJ1-2,few,TGCAGCGTTGCCACAGGGGATGGCTACACCTTC,CSVATGDGYTF
TRBD1,TRBV7-7,TRBJ2-3,many,TGTGCTAGCAGCTTAAGGCCGGCCAGGGGGCTTGATACGCAGTATTTT,CASSLRPARGLDTQYF
-,TRBV24-1,TRBJ2-1,few,TGTGCCACCAGTGACTTGGGGGGAGTGAAGGTGAATGAGCAGTTCTTC,CATSDLGGVKVNEQFF
-,TRBV12-3/TRBV12-4,TRBJ2-3,many,TGTGCCAGCAGACCCGATACAGATACGCAGTATTTT,CASRPDTDTQYF
-,TRBV10-3,TRBJ2-7,-,TGTGCCATCAGTGGAGGCGACAAAAAAAGCTCCTACGAGCAGTACTTC,CAISGGDKKSSYEQYF
-,TRBV20-1,TRBJ1-2,many,TGCAGTTCGGACAGAGAAGACTATGGCTACACCTTC,CSSDREDYGYTF
-,TRBV4-3,TRBJ2-3,-,TGCGCCAGCAGCCAAGAACGAGTGAGCACAGATACGCAGTATTTT,CASSQERVSTDTQYF
TRBD1,TRBV5-1,TRBJ1-1,few,TGCGCCAGCAGCTCGAACACAGGGGGAGAGACTGAAGCTTTCTTT,CASSSNTGGETEAFF